This T cell receptor (beta chain) comes out of a study of glioma-infiltrating T cells. Points from the study as a whole: Non-neoplastic patients had below-expected tissue-blood divergence, while all gliomas exceeded expectation.

There are many counts of this clonotype. The target antigen is unknown. The iRepertoire nested amplicon-rescue multiplex PCR amplified TCR alpha and beta CDR3s from RNA. Each CDR3 protein gets one entry after TCRdb re-called the multiplex PCR reads with MiXCR. The sample has approximately 120,000 distinct CDR3 sequences, roughly 25% seen once; the top ten hold roughly 15%. CDR1 is KGHSH and CDR2 is LQKENI in the germline V gene. V shed 6 bases and J shed 2 bases, with 11 bases lying between them. The CDR3 has 13 amino acids. The sample taken for sequencing was glioma tissue, nonneoplastic brain tissue, or PBMCs (not recorded which). V gene TRBV18 combines with J gene TRBJ2-7; D is perhaps TRBD1 (6 bases). The sequence was collected from a human donor with low-grade glioma or glioblastoma, undergoing nonglioma brain surgery, or in good health (not recorded which). CDR3 bases: TGTGCCAGCTCCTCAGGGGTTACCTACGAGCAGTACTTC. Translated, it gives CASSSGVTYEQYF.